The rows below give T cell receptor beta chains drawn from one sample of a study of cytomegalovirus exposure and HLA in healthy donors. The repertoire was sequenced with immunoSEQ multiplex PCR; TCRdb's copy has only in-frame clones and lacks some. The listing records approximately 190,000 clones. Material: PBMCs. The receptors were sampled from a boy aged 5 to 17 in good health and CMV-seronegative. Both conserved end residues are part of each CDR3. A D gene is named only where the DNA matches it firmly.

J gene: TRBJ1-1
V gene: TRBV5-4
D gene: NA
CDR3 DNA: TGTGCCAGCAGACGCCGGGGGGACACTGAAGCTTTCTTT
CDR3 protein: CASRRRGDTEAFF

J gene: TRBJ1-1
V gene: TRBV7-9
D gene: TRBD1
CDR3 DNA: TGTGCCAGCAAAACCGGGACAGCCATTGAGGCTTTCTTT
CDR3 protein: CASKTGTAIEAFF

J gene: TRBJ1-1
V gene: TRBV2
D gene: TRBD1
CDR3 DNA: TGTGCCAGCAGTTTACCCGGGACAGTGAACACTGAAGCTTTCTTT
CDR3 protein: CASSLPGTVNTEAFF

J gene: TRBJ1-1
V gene: TRBV4-1
D gene: TRBD1
CDR3 DNA: TGCGCCAGCAGCCGAGAACGGGGGGGACAGGGACTATCTGAAGCTTTCTTT
CDR3 protein: CASSRERGGQGLSEAFF

J gene: TRBJ1-5
V gene: TRBV28
D gene: NA
CDR3 DNA: TGTGCCAGCAGGCCGCGACAGCGACCAGATCAGCCCCAGCATTTT
CDR3 protein: CASRPRQRPDQPQHF

J gene: TRBJ1-5
V gene: TRBV6-5
D gene: NA
CDR3 DNA: TGTGCCAGCAGTTCGGGGTCGACCAATCAGCCCCAGCATTTT
CDR3 protein: CASSSGSTNQPQHF

J gene: TRBJ1-2
V gene: TRBV28
D gene: TRBD1
CDR3 DNA: TGTGCCAGCAGTAGACCGGGACAGGGGGACGGCTACACCTTC
CDR3 protein: CASSRPGQGDGYTF

J gene: TRBJ2-7
V gene: TRBV30
D gene: TRBD1
CDR3 DNA: TGTGCCTGGAGTGGAGGGACAGGCGCGCCCTACGAGCAGTACTTC
CDR3 protein: CAWSGGTGAPYEQYF

J gene: TRBJ1-1
V gene: TRBV6-1
D gene: NA
CDR3 DNA: TGTGCCAGCAGCCAATACAGGTCGAACACTGAAGCTTTCTTT
CDR3 protein: CASSQYRSNTEAFF

J gene: TRBJ1-5
V gene: TRBV5-5
D gene: TRBD1
CDR3 DNA: TGTGCCAGCAGCGGGGGACAGGGGGCATTAGGCAATCAGCCCCAGCATTTT
CDR3 protein: CASSGGQGALGNQPQHF

J gene: TRBJ2-5
V gene: TRBV12-5
D gene: NA
CDR3 DNA: TGTGCTAGTGGTTTGGTACTTGGGGGGAAGGGGGAGACCCAGTACTTC
CDR3 protein: CASGLVLGGKGETQYF

J gene: TRBJ2-1
V gene: TRBV19
D gene: TRBD1
CDR3 DNA: TGTGCCAGTAGTATGAGCGACGGCAGGGGGCAGAATGAGCAGTTCTTC
CDR3 protein: CASSMSDGRGQNEQFF